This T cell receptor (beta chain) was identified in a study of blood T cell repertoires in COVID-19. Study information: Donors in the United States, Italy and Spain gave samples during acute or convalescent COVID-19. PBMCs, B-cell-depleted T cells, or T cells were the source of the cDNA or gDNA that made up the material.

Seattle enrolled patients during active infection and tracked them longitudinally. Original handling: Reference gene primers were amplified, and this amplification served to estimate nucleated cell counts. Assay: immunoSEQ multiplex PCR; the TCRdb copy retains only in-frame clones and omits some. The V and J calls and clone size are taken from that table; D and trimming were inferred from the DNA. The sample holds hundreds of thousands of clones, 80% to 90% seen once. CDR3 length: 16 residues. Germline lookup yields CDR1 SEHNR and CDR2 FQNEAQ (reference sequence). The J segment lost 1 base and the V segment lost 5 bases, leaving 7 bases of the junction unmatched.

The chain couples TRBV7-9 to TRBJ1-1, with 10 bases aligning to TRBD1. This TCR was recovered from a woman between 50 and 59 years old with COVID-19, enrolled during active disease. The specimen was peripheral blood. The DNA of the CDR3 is TGTGCCAGCAGCCCGGGACAGGGGATGGAGAACACTGAAGCTTTCTTT. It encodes CASSPGQGMENTEAFF.